These 31 T cell receptor beta chains were all obtained from the same sample, sequenced in a study of post-analysis software for immune sequencing data. TCR beta libraries were prepared from cDNA with unique molecular identifiers. Each CDR3 protein gets one entry after TCRdb re-called the PCR reads with MiXCR. The sample contains 150,000 to 200,000 distinct CDR3 sequences, about 37% of which appear only once. Sequencing used blood, obtained after autologous hematopoietic stem cell transplantation. The source of these receptors is a girl aged 10-17 years with multiple sclerosis.

V gene TRBV30 combines with J gene TRBJ2-7; D perhaps matches TRBD1 (6 bases). Germline CDR1 GTSNPN, CDR2 SVGIG (reference sequence). The CDR3 totals 11 residues. The germline V and J ends were trimmed by 5 bases and 6 bases, with 11 bases remaining between them. The CDR3 loop reads CAWQTGCEQYF. The CDR3 DNA reads TGTGCCTGGCAGACAGGCTGCGAGCAGTACTTC.

There are many counts of this clonotype. The chain employs TRBV6-5 and TRBJ2-4; D is uncertain. From germline, CDR1 is MNHEY and CDR2 SVGAGI. The V gene lost 6 bases and the J gene lost 8 bases, with 8 bases spanning the gap. The CDR3 runs 11 residues. CDR3 nucleotide sequence: TGTGCCAGCAGGTCAACCGACATTCAGTACTTC. Protein sequence: CASRSTDIQYF.

The chain is built from TRBV7-2 and TRBJ2-1; D unresolved. CDR3 size: 12 residues. The V gene lost 0 bases and the J gene lost 4 bases, with 1 base spanning the gap. From germline, CDR1 is SGHTA and CDR2 FQGNSA. The CDR3 here is CASSLAYNEQFF. CDR3 bases: TGTGCCAGCAGCTTAGCGTACAATGAGCAGTTCTTC.

This clonotype was detected only a few times. V is TRBV4-3 and J is TRBJ2-1; 12 bases are shared with TRBD1. Germline V gives CDR1 LGHNA, CDR2 YSLEER. Trimming took 4 bases from V and 5 from J; bases not matched to a gene: 3. The CDR3 sequence is 15 residues long. In nucleotides, the CDR3 is TGCGCCAGCAGCCGGGACAGGGGGCTTGACAATGAGCAGTTCTTC. Its translation is CASSRDRGLDNEQFF.

This clonotype was seen more than once but under ten times. The rearrangement links TRBV7-3 to TRBJ2-2, with 7 bases aligning to TRBD2. J lost 5 bases, V lost 3 bases, and 12 bases had no gene match. Germline loops: CDR1 SGHTA, CDR2 FQGTGA. CDR3 length: 17 residues. The chain's CDR3 is CASSFWGGGIGTGELFF. CDR3 coding DNA: TGTGCCAGCAGCTTCTGGGGGGGAGGAATCGGTACCGGGGAGCTGTTTTTT.

V gene TRBV5-1 combines with J gene TRBJ2-7; D is unresolved. With 0 bases removed from V and 7 bases from J, the gap between germline ends came to 11 bases. From germline, CDR1 is SGHRS and CDR2 YFSETQ. This CDR3 is 13 amino acids long. CDR3 amino acids: CASSLVLMGEQYF. Written as DNA, the CDR3 is TGCGCCAGCAGCTTGGTGCTGATGGGGGAGCAGTACTTC.

This chain connects TRBV20-1 to TRBJ1-4; no clear D. Looked up from germline, CDR1 is DFQATT and CDR2 is SNEGSKA (reference sequence). Trimming removed 2 bases from V and 8 bases from J, with 6 bases in between. This CDR3 is 11 amino acids long. The CDR3 DNA sequence: TGCAGTGCTAGAAGGGCGGAAAAACTGTTTTTT. Translation: CSARRAEKLFF.

This chain joins TRBV10-3 and TRBJ1-2; TRBD1 agrees at 9 bases. This CDR3 spans 15 amino acids. The germline V gene encodes CDR1 ENHRY and CDR2 SYGVKD. V shed 4 bases and J 3 bases; nucleotides not matched to a gene: 6. The CDR3 sequence: CAISGATGGYYGYTF. CDR3 coding DNA: TGTGCCATCAGTGGAGCGACAGGGGGTTACTATGGCTACACCTTC.

The chain uses TRBV12-3 or TRBV12-4 and TRBJ2-7; TRBD2 aligns across 8 bases. V was clipped by 4 bases and J by 7 bases; unmatched bases: 9. The CDR3 sequence is 14 residues long. The CDR3 spells CASSCRAGAAEQYF. The DNA for the CDR3 is TGTGCCAGCAGTTGCAGAGCGGGAGCGGCGGAGCAGTACTTC.

V is TRBV9 and J is TRBJ2-1; the D call may be TRBD1 or TRBD2 (5 bases each). The ends were cut back, 3 bases at V and 11 bases at J, with 21 bases in the middle. CDR3 length: 15 amino acids. Germline assignment: CDR1 SGDLS and CDR2 YYNGEE. This chain's CDR3 is CASSESGTAGSKQFF. DNA for the CDR3: TGTGCCAGCAGCGAGTCCGGGACGGCTGGTAGTAAGCAGTTCTTC.

The chain employs TRBV2 and TRBJ1-1; D is unresolved. Germline V gives CDR1 SNHLY, CDR2 FYNNEI. The CDR3 has 12 amino acids. The V end was cut by 8 bases, the J end by 4 bases, with 11 bases between. The CDR3 loop reads CASGVRGTEAFF. CDR3 DNA sequence: TGTGCCAGCGGGGTCCGGGGCACTGAAGCTTTCTTT.

Only a few counts were recorded for this clonotype. This chain uses TRBV10-3 with TRBJ2-3; D unclear. The CDR3 runs to 11 residues. CDR1 ENHRY and CDR2 SYGVKD come from the germline V gene. V lost 4 bases and J lost 6, with 5 bases in between. The CDR3 nucleotides are TGTGCCATCAGTGTTGCGGATACGCAGTATTTT. The encoded protein is CAISVADTQYF.

This clonotype was seen only a few times. The chain joins TRBV20-1 to TRBJ2-1; TRBD2 matches at 10 bases. Germline values: CDR1 DFQATT, CDR2 SNEGSKA (reference sequence). The length of the CDR3 is 15 residues. With V trimmed by 2 bases and J by 2 bases, 3 bases remained unmatched. The CDR3 DNA is TGCAGTGCTAGACTAGCGGGAGACGCCTACAATGAGCAGTTCTTC. This encodes CSARLAGDAYNEQFF.

This clonotype has only a few counts. The chain is built from TRBV20-1 and TRBJ2-7, with D possibly TRBD2 on 5 matching bases. Trimming left V 1 base short and J 5 bases short, with 18 bases between. The CDR3 spans 15 residues. The germline V gene encodes CDR1 DFQATT and CDR2 SNEGSKA (reference sequence). CDR3: CSARVVLEVSHEQYF. For the CDR3, the DNA is TGCAGTGCTAGAGTTGTACTAGAAGTTTCCCACGAGCAGTACTTC.

DNA for the CDR3: TGTGCCAGCAGCTTGGAGGGGAGGGCCCAACGAAATGAGCAGTTCTTC. This translates into CASSLEGRAQRNEQFF. V is TRBV7-6 and J is TRBJ2-1; 7 nucleotides match TRBD2. Germline V gene data show CDR1 as SGHVS and CDR2 as FNYEAQ. After removal of 3 bases from V and 7 bases from J, the junction contained 12 bases not matched to a gene. The CDR3 has 16 residues.

The V gene is TRBV6-5, the J gene TRBJ2-7, with a tentative D call TRBD2 (5 bases). With the DNA end fitting TRBJ2-4 better, the J assignment may be wrong. The length of the CDR3 is 14 residues. CDR1 is MNHEY and CDR2 is SVGAGI in the germline V gene. This chain's CDR3 is CATALDPVRGIQYF. CDR3 sequence (DNA): TGTGCCACCGCACTAGACCCCGTTCGAGGCATTCAGTACTTC.

The chain links TRBV13 to TRBJ1-2; D uncertain. Per the germline V gene, CDR1 is PRHDT and CDR2 is FYEKMQ (reference sequence). The CDR3 has 17 residues. The V end was cut by 5 bases, the J end by 6 bases, with 25 bases between. CDR3 sequence: CASSLTSAPTHWDGYTF. CDR3 sequence (DNA): TGTGCCAGCAGCCTTACCTCGGCCCCCACGCATTGGGATGGCTACACCTTC.

The chain carries TRBV6-5 and TRBJ1-1; D is uncertain. The germline V gene encodes CDR1 MNHEY and CDR2 SVGAGI. V lost 0 bases to trimming and J lost 4 bases, with 12 bases between them. The CDR3 contains 15 residues. The CDR3 spells CASSYSVLGSTEAFF. In DNA form, the CDR3 reads TGTGCCAGCAGTTACTCGGTTTTGGGTAGCACTGAAGCTTTCTTT.

V is TRBV7-2 and J is TRBJ2-1; D remains ambiguous. V was clipped by 8 bases and J by 2 bases, with 13 bases between them. The germline V gene encodes CDR1 SGHTA and CDR2 FQGNSA. The CDR3 totals 14 residues. The DNA of the CDR3 is TGTGCCAGCTCGCCGTGGGCGACCTACAATGAGCAGTTCTTC. It codes for CASSPWATYNEQFF.

J is TRBJ2-6 and V is TRBV21-1; TRBD2, the table's D call, was not compared with the DNA. TRBV21-1 is assigned pseudogene status. This CDR3 region has 16 residues. This CDR3 is CASSIRALSGANVLTF. CDR3 nucleotides: TGTGCCAGCAGCATCCGGGCCCTCTCTGGGGCCAACGTCCTGACTTTC.

The CDR3 loop reads CSARGRGSTDTQYF. The CDR3 region has the DNA TGCAGTGCTAGAGGTCGCGGGAGTACAGATACGCAGTATTTT. V and J are TRBV20-1 and TRBJ2-3; 7 bases match TRBD2. Trimming took 1 base from V and 3 from J; bases not matched to a gene: 4. Germline V CDR1 and CDR2: DFQATT, SNEGSKA (reference sequence). CDR3 length equals 14 residues.

The V gene is TRBV6-1, the J gene TRBJ2-7, with D maybe TRBD1 (6 bases). CDR3 size: 14 residues. V was cut by 4 bases and J by 5 bases, with 15 bases left in between. Germline CDR1 MNHNS, CDR2 SASEGT. CDR3 sequence reads: CASSVRPGVHEQYF. The CDR3 DNA reads TGTGCCAGCAGTGTCCGTCCAGGGGTCCACGAGCAGTACTTC.

The chain uses TRBV20-1 and TRBJ2-7; no clear D. The CDR3 is made up of 10 amino acids. V lost 6 bases and J 0 bases, leaving 3 bases between the germline ends. In germline, CDR1 is DFQATT, CDR2 SNEGSKA (reference sequence). CDR3 nucleotides: TGCAGTGCCGACTCCTACGAGCAGTACTTC. This sequence encodes CSADSYEQYF.

The sample holds a few counts of this clonotype. The chain employs TRBV20-1 and TRBJ2-7; TRBD2 matches 9 bases. The germline V gene has CDR1 DFQATT and CDR2 SNEGSKA (reference sequence). This CDR3 has 14 amino acids. After removal of 0 bases from V and 1 base from J, the junction contained 1 base not matched to a gene. This chain's CDR3 is CSARDGLASYEQYF. In DNA form, the CDR3 reads TGCAGTGCTAGAGATGGACTAGCGTCCTACGAGCAGTACTTC.

The table lists this clonotype with a count of one. The junction does not match germline at one end; this may be a read error. This chain connects TRBV6-2 or TRBV6-3 to TRBJ2-1; 7 nucleotides agree with TRBD2. The CDR3 covers 14 residues. Germline V gene sequence: CDR1 MNHEY, CDR2 SVGEGT. The CDR3: CASSYSREYSEQFF. As DNA, the CDR3 is TGTGCCAGCAGTTACTCGCGGGAGTACAGTGAGCAGTTCTTC.

This clonotype has more than one count but fewer than ten. The rearrangement joins TRBV25-1 to TRBJ2-7; TRBD1 matches at 8 bases. This CDR3 contains 16 residues. V lost 3 bases and J lost 3; bases outside the gene matches: 10. The V gene's germline CDR1 is MGHDK and CDR2 SYGVNS. CDR3 in DNA: TGTGCCAGCAGTGAGCGCGGGACAGGCGGACACTACGAGCAGTACTTC. Its translation: CASSERGTGGHYEQYF.

The gene calls are TRBV14 and TRBJ2-5; D is ambiguous. The J call could be wrong; TRBJ2-7 is a better fit for the DNA end. Looked up from germline, CDR1 is SGHDN and CDR2 is FVKESK. The CDR3 runs 13 residues. CDR3 coding DNA: TGTGCCAGCAGCCCAGGAAACTATTACGAGCAGTACTTC. Protein product: CASSPGNYYEQYF.

There are a few counts of this clonotype. V is TRBV9 and J is TRBJ2-1; D gene uncertain. Trimming left V 4 bases short and J 6 bases short, with 11 bases between. Germline V lookup: CDR1 SGDLS, CDR2 YYNGEE. The length of the CDR3 is 13 residues. This CDR3 reads CASSTLLRNEQFF. As DNA, the CDR3 is TGTGCCAGCAGCACACTACTTCGCAATGAGCAGTTCTTC. The full variable domain, its missing parts supplied by reference TRBV9 and TRBJ2-1, is DSGVTQTPKHLITATGQRVTLRCSPRSGDLSVYWYQQSLDQGLQFLIQYYNGEERAKGNILERFSAQQFPDLHSELNLSSLELGDSALYFCASSTLLRNEQFFGPGTRLTVL.

Here the CDR3 DNA reads TGTGCCAGCAGCACGGGACAGGGTTTGAACACTGAAGCTTTCTTT. Its translation: CASSTGQGLNTEAFF. The V gene is TRBV28, the J gene TRBJ1-1; 9 bases match TRBD1. Looked up from germline, CDR1 is MDHEN and CDR2 is SYDVKM. The CDR3 has 15 residues. The V segment lost 6 bases and the J segment 0 bases; nucleotides outside the gene matches: 5.

The genes are TRBV5-1 and TRBJ2-1; TRBD2 is a possible D gene (5 bases). The germline CDR1 and CDR2 sequences are SGHRS and YFSETQ. The CDR3 extends over 15 amino acids. Trimming cost V 5 bases and J 0 bases, with 12 bases left between them. DNA of the CDR3: TGCGCCAGCAGGGAGGATTATAGCTCCTACAATGAGCAGTTCTTC. It yields the protein CASREDYSSYNEQFF.

The chain recombines TRBV3-1 with TRBJ2-1; 9 bases agree with TRBD2. CDR1 and CDR2 (germline): LGHDT, YNNKEL (reference sequence). After removal of 4 bases from V and 10 bases from J, the junction contained 14 bases not matched to a gene. This CDR3 is 16 amino acids long. The CDR3: CASSPRGAGGAFEQFF. The CDR3, as DNA: TGTGCCAGCAGCCCCCGTGGAGCGGGAGGAGCATTCGAGCAGTTCTTC.